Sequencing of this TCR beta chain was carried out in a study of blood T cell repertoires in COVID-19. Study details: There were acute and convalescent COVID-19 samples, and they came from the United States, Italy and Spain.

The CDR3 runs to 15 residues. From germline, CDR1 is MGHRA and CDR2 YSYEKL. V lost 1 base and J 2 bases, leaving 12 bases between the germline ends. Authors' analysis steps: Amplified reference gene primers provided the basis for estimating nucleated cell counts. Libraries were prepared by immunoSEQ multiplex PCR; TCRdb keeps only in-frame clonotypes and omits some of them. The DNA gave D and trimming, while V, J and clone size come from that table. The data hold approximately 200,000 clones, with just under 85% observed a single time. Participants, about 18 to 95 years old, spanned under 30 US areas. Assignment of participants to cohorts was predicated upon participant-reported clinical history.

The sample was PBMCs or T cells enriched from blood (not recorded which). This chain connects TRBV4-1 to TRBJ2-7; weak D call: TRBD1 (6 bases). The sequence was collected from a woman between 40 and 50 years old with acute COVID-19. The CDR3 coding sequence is TGCGCCAGCAGCCAAGGGTCGACAGGCCCCTACGAGCAGTACTTC. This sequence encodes CASSQGSTGPYEQYF.